This T cell receptor beta chain comes out of a study of blood T cell repertoires in COVID-19. Study at large: Acute-phase and convalescent COVID-19 samples originated in the United States, Italy and Spain.

Method: immunoSEQ multiplex PCR; TCRdb's copy keeps in-frame clones and lacks some. The sample shows about 190,000 clones, roughly 84% of them seen only once. Germline trimming cut 2 bases from V and 3 bases from J; bases unmatched to any gene: 6. Germline assignment: CDR1 MNHEY and CDR2 SVGEGT. The CDR3 spans 15 residues. What was sequenced was PBMCs or T cells enriched from blood (not recorded which). The TCR was taken from a woman in her 30s who had been exposed to COVID-19. The rearrangement links TRBV6-2 or TRBV6-3 to TRBJ1-1; TRBD1 matches 7 bases. The CDR3 loop is CASSYPDREYTEAFF. CDR3 DNA sequence: TGTGCCAGCAGTTACCCCGACAGGGAGTACACTGAAGCTTTCTTT.